These 29 T cell receptor beta chains were all obtained from the same sample, sequenced in a study of cytomegalovirus exposure and HLA in healthy donors. PCR amplification relied on 60 Vbeta primers (plus 13 Jbeta primers). Data came from immunoSEQ multiplex PCR; TCRdb stores just in-frame clones and leaves some out. The sample contains about 110,000 clones, around three quarters of which appear only once. Source material: PBMCs. The receptors were gathered from a man over 45 in good health and CMV-seropositive.

The CDR3 DNA is TGCGCCAGCAGCCAAGATTACCCCGACAGGGGCGGCTACACCTTC. Amino acid sequence: CASSQDYPDRGGYTF. This chain links TRBV4-1 with TRBJ1-2, with 8 positions matching TRBD1. V was clipped by 0 bases and J by 8 bases; unmatched bases: 8. This CDR3 has 15 residues. The V gene's germline CDR1 is MGHRA and CDR2 YSYEKL.

This clone was detected only a few times. The junction departs from the called germline gene at one end, perhaps through a read error. The rearrangement links TRBV15 to TRBJ2-1, with 12 bases matching TRBD2. The germline gives CDR1 LNHNV, CDR2 YYDKDF (reference sequence). CDR3 size: 14 residues. As DNA, the CDR3 is TGTGCCACCAGCAGGGAAGGACTAGCGGGACCCGGAGTCTTC. It specifies CATSREGLAGPGVF.

This clone has a handful of counts. The V gene is TRBV18, the J gene TRBJ2-1; D gene ambiguous. CDR1 KGHSH and CDR2 LQKENI come from the germline V gene. Trimming removed 1 base at V and 15 bases at J, with 16 bases between. The CDR3 length is 13 residues. The CDR3 here is CASSPQSPAQRFF. DNA of the CDR3: TGTGCCAGCTCACCACAGAGCCCTGCTCAGCGGTTCTTC.

The rearrangement uses TRBV19 and TRBJ1-5; D possibly corresponds to TRBD1 (5 bases). Trimming pared 2 bases from V and 4 bases from J, leaving 9 bases between. The CDR3 sequence is 14 residues long. CDR1 and CDR2 (germline): LNHDA, SQIVND (reference sequence). CDR3 sequence (DNA): TGTGCCAGTAGTATATCAGGGCAGAATCAGCCCCAGCATTTT. Its translation is CASSISGQNQPQHF.

V and J are TRBV7-8 and TRBJ1-5, with a tentative D call TRBD1 (5 bases). The V and J ends lost 4 bases and 3 bases respectively, with 16 bases between them. The CDR3 length is 16 residues. Germline V gives CDR1 SGHVS, CDR2 FQNEAQ. The CDR3 loop reads CASSSGAAGNNQPQHF. The CDR3 DNA sequence: TGTGCCAGCAGCTCTGGGGCAGCGGGTAACAATCAGCCCCAGCATTTT.

The rearrangement links TRBV25-1 to TRBJ2-5; a weak D match, TRBD1 (5 bases). Germline CDR1 MGHDK, CDR2 SYGVNS. There are 14 residues in the CDR3. The V and J ends lost 3 bases and 4 bases respectively, with 12 bases between them. Written as DNA, the CDR3 is TGTGCCAGCAGTGATGGCCAGGGTGGAGAGACCCAGTACTTC. This encodes CASSDGQGGETQYF.

The chain links TRBV30 to TRBJ1-1; D remains ambiguous. V was trimmed by 1 base and J by 3 bases, leaving 9 bases between them. The germline gives CDR1 GTSNPN, CDR2 SVGIG (reference sequence). This CDR3 has 13 residues. The CDR3 reads CAWSEGVHTEAFF. The CDR3 DNA reads TGTGCCTGGAGTGAGGGAGTTCACACTGAAGCTTTCTTT.

The chain couples TRBV15 to TRBJ2-1; TRBD2 might be the D (7 bases). Trimming pared 4 bases from V and 0 bases from J, leaving 16 bases between. Germline V gene data show CDR1 as LNHNV and CDR2 as YYDKDF (reference sequence). The CDR3 consists of 17 residues. In nucleotides, the CDR3 is TGTGCCACCAGCACAGAACAAGCGGGACACTCCTACAATGAGCAGTTCTTC. Encoded protein: CATSTEQAGHSYNEQFF. The full variable domain, rest sourced from reference TRBV15 and TRBJ2-1, is DAMVIQNPRYQVTQFGKPVTLSCSQTLNHNVMYWYQQKSSQAPKLLFHYYDKDFNNEADTPDNFQSRRPNTSFCFLDIRSPGLGDTAMYLCATSTEQAGHSYNEQFFGPGTRLTVL.

The rearrangement joins TRBV2 to TRBJ2-3, with D possibly TRBD1 on 6 matching bases. This CDR3 is built from 14 residues. V was pared by 10 bases and J by 7 bases, with 21 bases between. From germline, CDR1 is SNHLY and CDR2 FYNNEI. Here the CDR3 DNA reads TGTGCCACGACCGGGGTAATAGGGGGAAATACGCAGTATTTT. Translated: CATTGVIGGNTQYF.

The gene calls are TRBV5-1 and TRBJ2-1; 7 positions match TRBD2. CDR1 is SGHRS and CDR2 is YFSETQ in the germline V gene. The ends lost 4 bases at V and 4 bases at J; junction bases unmatched: 11. The CDR3 has 16 amino acids. The CDR3 bases are TGCGCCAGCAGCCCCCAGGCCAGCGGGGATTACAATGAGCAGTTCTTC. Its protein is CASSPQASGDYNEQFF. The full variable domain, completed using reference TRBV5-1 and TRBJ2-1, is KAGVTQTPRYLIKTRGQQVTLSCSPISGHRSVSWYQQTPGQGLQFLFEYFSETQRNKGNFPGRFSGRQFSNSRSEMNVSTLELGDSALYLCASSPQASGDYNEQFFGPGTRLTVL.

This clone was seen a few times. This chain uses TRBV7-6 with TRBJ2-3, with 7 bases aligning to TRBD2. The germline gives CDR1 SGHVS, CDR2 FNYEAQ. J lost 0 bases, V lost 5 bases, and 5 bases had no gene match. The CDR3 has 15 amino acids. CDR3 in amino acids: CASSDSGASTDTQYF. The CDR3 DNA follows: TGTGCCAGCAGCGACAGCGGGGCCAGCACAGATACGCAGTATTTT.

Concerning this clone: Germline and junction disagree at one end, which may indicate a read error. Other nucleotide sequences in the sample specify the same CDR3. This chain links TRBV7-9 with TRBJ2-7, with D possibly TRBD1 on 5 matching bases. CDR3 length: 16 residues. Germline values: CDR1 SEHNR, CDR2 FQNEAQ (reference sequence). The CDR3 DNA reads as TGCGCCAGCAGCTTAGCCGCAATCCCAGGGCTCTACGAGCAGTACTTC. Encoded protein: CASSLAAIPGLYEQYF. Full variable domain (rest looked up from reference TRBV7-9 and TRBJ2-7): DTGVSQNPRHKITKRGQNVTFRCDPISEHNRLYWYRQTLGQGPEFLTYFQNEAQLEKSRLLSDRFSAERPKGSFSTLEIQRTEQGDSAMYLCASSLAAIPGLYEQYFGPGTRLTVT.

This clone was seen a single time. The V and J genes are TRBV19 and TRBJ1-1, with D possibly TRBD1 on 5 matching bases. Between the trimmed V and J ends, which lost 8 bases and 0 bases, there was a span of 22 bases. Germline CDR1 is LNHDA and CDR2 is SQIVND (reference sequence). The CDR3 contains 17 residues. This CDR3 is CASSRPRLGQMNTEAFF. CDR3 nucleotide sequence: TGTGCCAGTTCCCGACCCCGGTTGGGGCAGATGAACACTGAAGCTTTCTTT.

V and J are TRBV19 and TRBJ2-5; 12 bases match TRBD2. Losses at the gene ends were 4 bases for V and 2 bases for J; bases not matched to a gene: 5. CDR3 size: 16 residues. Germline CDR1 LNHDA, CDR2 SQIVND (reference sequence). The CDR3 DNA follows: TGTGCCAGTAGTAGACGGGGACTAGCGGGTCAAGAGACCCAGTACTTC. The encoded protein is CASSRRGLAGQETQYF. The full variable domain, in which reference TRBV19 and TRBJ2-5 provide the parts outside the CDR3, is DGGITQSPKYLFRKEGQNVTLSCEQNLNHDAMYWYRQDPGQGLRLIYYSQIVNDFQKGDIAEGYSVSREKKESFPLTVTSAQKNPTAFYLCASSRRGLAGQETQYFGPGTRLLVL.

The V call is TRBV7-8, the J call TRBJ2-2; D is ambiguous. Germline CDR1 reads SGHVS; CDR2 reads FQNEAQ. The ends were cut back, 5 bases at V and 1 base at J, with 11 bases in the middle. CDR3 length: 15 amino acids. The CDR3 protein is CASSPRGQNTGELFF. The CDR3 DNA follows: TGTGCCAGCAGCCCTCGAGGCCAGAACACCGGGGAGCTGTTTTTT.

The genes are TRBV19 and TRBJ1-4; D perhaps matches TRBD1 (6 bases). V lost 5 bases and J lost 5, with 9 bases in between. This CDR3 comprises 13 residues. Germline assignment: CDR1 LNHDA and CDR2 SQIVND (reference sequence). The CDR3 DNA sequence: TGTGCCAGTAGTTCACAGGGAAATGAAAAACTGTTTTTT. This codes for CASSSQGNEKLFF.

The V and J genes are TRBV5-1 and TRBJ1-4; no definite D call. CDR1 and CDR2 from the germline V gene are SGHRS and YFSETQ. The CDR3 has 16 amino acids. V was clipped by 4 bases and J by 3 bases, with 16 bases between them. CDR3 coding DNA: TGCGCCAGCAGCCCGACCTACGGAGTCTCTAATGAAAAACTGTTTTTT. Translated, it gives CASSPTYGVSNEKLFF.

The chain couples TRBV10-3 to TRBJ2-7, with D possibly TRBD2 on 7 matching bases. CDR1 is ENHRY, CDR2 SYGVKD, per germline. The CDR3 is 15 residues long. V was shortened by 7 bases and J by 6 bases, with 22 bases between the two germline ends. CDR3 DNA: TGTGCCATCAAAGAAGGGGGAGGGTTTTTAAGCGAGCAGTACTTC. Its translation: CAIKEGGGFLSEQYF.

This clone came up a few times. The J gene is TRBJ2-5, the V gene TRBV9; no clear D. This CDR3 has 14 residues. V dropped 0 bases and J dropped 0 bases, with 6 bases sitting between them. CDR1 and CDR2 (germline): SGDLS, YYNGEE. CDR3 loop: CASSVDSHQETQYF. Written as DNA, the CDR3 is TGTGCCAGCAGCGTAGATAGTCACCAAGAGACCCAGTACTTC.

The chain carries TRBV5-4 and TRBJ1-3; the match to TRBD1 covers 7 bases. The CDR3 covers 14 residues. Germline assignment: CDR1 SGHNT and CDR2 YYREEE (reference sequence). V dropped 6 bases and J dropped 2; count of bases not matched to a gene: 5. In DNA form, the CDR3 reads TGTGCCAGCACGGAGGGGGCGGCTGGAAACACCATATATTTT. Amino acids: CASTEGAAGNTIYF.

This chain joins TRBV7-2 and TRBJ2-5; 10 positions agree with TRBD2. Germline V CDR1 and CDR2: SGHTA, FQGNSA. The CDR3 runs 15 residues. V dropped 0 bases and J dropped 5; count of bases not matched to a gene: 3. The CDR3 sequence: CASSLAPLAGETQYF. For the CDR3, the DNA is TGTGCCAGCAGCTTAGCGCCACTAGCGGGGGAGACCCAGTACTTC.

V is TRBV19 and J is TRBJ1-1, with 7 bases matching TRBD1. Germline CDR1 and CDR2: LNHDA and SQIVND (reference sequence). Germline trimming cut 5 bases from V and 2 bases from J; bases unmatched to any gene: 8. The CDR3 is 15 amino acids. The CDR3: CASSSPGTDNTEAFF. For the CDR3, the DNA is TGTGCCAGTAGTTCGCCCGGGACAGACAACACTGAAGCTTTCTTT. Combining the CDR3 with reference TRBV19 and TRBJ1-1 gives the whole variable domain DGGITQSPKYLFRKEGQNVTLSCEQNLNHDAMYWYRQDPGQGLRLIYYSQIVNDFQKGDIAEGYSVSREKKESFPLTVTSAQKNPTAFYLCASSSPGTDNTEAFFGQGTRLTVV.

Note on this clone: A junction end diverges from the germline sequence, so it may reflect a read error. The chain links TRBV6-5 to TRBJ2-3; D is uncertain. Germline assignment: CDR1 MNHEY and CDR2 SVGAGI. The CDR3 has 13 amino acids. This chain's CDR3 is CASSYRPTDTQYF. In DNA form, the CDR3 reads TGTGCCAGCAGTTACAGGCCCACAGATACGCAGTATTTC.

V is TRBV6-5 and J is TRBJ1-1; TRBD1 agrees at 10 bases. The germline V gene encodes CDR1 MNHEY and CDR2 SVGAGI. There are 15 residues in the CDR3. V gave up 6 bases and J gave up 5 bases; unmatched junction bases: 9. As DNA, the CDR3 is TGTGCCAGCAGACCCCTGGACAGGGGGGGAACTGAAGCTTTCTTT. Its translation: CASRPLDRGGTEAFF.

This clone was seen a few times. The rearrangement joins TRBV2 to TRBJ2-2; D is uncertain. This CDR3 has 17 amino acids. Germline loops: CDR1 SNHLY, CDR2 FYNNEI. V lost 0 bases to trimming and J lost 3 bases, with 14 bases between them. The CDR3 DNA is TGTGCCAGCAGTGAAGCGCGGAGCTATTGGGACACCGGGGAGCTGTTTTTT. This codes for CASSEARSYWDTGELFF.

V usage is TRBV6-1 and J usage is TRBJ2-2; unclear D gene. From germline, CDR1 is MNHNS and CDR2 SASEGT. Trimming stripped 4 bases from V and 3 bases from J, with 12 bases between. The CDR3 has 15 residues. CDR3 residues: CASSGAPPYTGELFF. CDR3 bases: TGTGCCAGCAGTGGGGCCCCTCCTTACACCGGGGAGCTGTTTTTT.

The chain links TRBV19 to TRBJ1-2, with a possible D match to TRBD1 (5 bases). The CDR3 loop spans 15 amino acids. The germline V gene has CDR1 LNHDA and CDR2 SQIVND (reference sequence). V gave up 5 bases and J gave up 5 bases, with 18 bases separating them. CDR3 residues: CASSPAGPLGYGYTF. CDR3 sequence (DNA): TGTGCCAGTAGTCCAGCGGGGCCTCTAGGGTATGGCTACACCTTC. The full variable domain, in which reference TRBV19 and TRBJ1-2 provide the parts outside the CDR3, is DGGITQSPKYLFRKEGQNVTLSCEQNLNHDAMYWYRQDPGQGLRLIYYSQIVNDFQKGDIAEGYSVSREKKESFPLTVTSAQKNPTAFYLCASSPAGPLGYGYTFGSGTRLTVV.

V gene TRBV5-5 combines with J gene TRBJ2-3; 9 nucleotides align to TRBD2. From germline, CDR1 is SGHKS and CDR2 YYEKEE (reference sequence). This CDR3 has 14 residues. J was trimmed by 8 bases and V by 0 bases; bases with no gene match: 4. Here the CDR3 DNA reads TGTGCCAGCAGCTTGGAATCGCGGGGGGGTACGCAGTATTTT. Encoded protein: CASSLESRGGTQYF.

The chain carries TRBV6-1 and TRBJ2-3; the match to TRBD2 covers 10 bases. The CDR3 runs to 18 residues. V lost 3 bases to trimming and J lost 2 bases; unmatched junction nucleotides: 11. Germline V gene lookup returns CDR1 MNHNS and CDR2 SASEGT. CDR3 loop: CASSDYSGRPPFTDTQYF. The CDR3 DNA sequence: TGTGCCAGCAGTGATTATAGCGGGAGGCCTCCCTTCACAGATACGCAGTATTTT.